The rows below give T cell receptor beta chains drawn from one sample of a study of cytomegalovirus exposure and HLA in healthy donors. Measured with immunoSEQ multiplex PCR; TCRdb has only the in-frame clones, and not every one. The repertoire consists of 120,000 or so clones, with 75% to 85% occurring once and the leading ten covering 2.5% to 3%. Material: PBMCs. Every receptor here comes from a man aged 25 to 45 in good health and CMV-seronegative. Each CDR3 is given with its conserved first and last residue. The D gene is left open where the match is weak. Clone size, where shown, is once, few, many, or a class for clones that have expanded.

D gene: TRBD1
clone size: -
J gene: TRBJ1-5
V gene: TRBV6-1
CDR3 DNA: TGTGCCAGCAGCGATAGGACAGGGGGTTTTCAGCCCCAGCATTTT
CDR3 protein: CASSDRTGGFQPQHF

D gene: TRBD1
clone size: -
J gene: TRBJ2-7
V gene: TRBV29-1
CDR3 DNA: TGCAGCGTACTCGGACAGGGGATGCGCGAGCAGTACTTC
CDR3 protein: CSVLGQGMREQYF

D gene: -
clone size: -
J gene: TRBJ2-7
V gene: TRBV27
CDR3 DNA: TGTGCCAGCAGTTTGAGGGTAAGCCCCGATGATCGCCCGCAGTACTTC
CDR3 protein: CASSLRVSPDDRPQYF

D gene: -
clone size: -
J gene: TRBJ1-1
V gene: TRBV9
CDR3 DNA: TGTGCCAGCAGCGTATTAGGGCAGGGGAACACTGAAGCTTTCTTT
CDR3 protein: CASSVLGQGNTEAFF

D gene: TRBD1
clone size: once
J gene: TRBJ2-7
V gene: TRBV7-9
CDR3 DNA: TGTGCCAGCAGCTTAGTCGGGACAGGGCCCTTATACGAGCAGTACTTC
CDR3 protein: CASSLVGTGPLYEQYF

D gene: TRBD1
clone size: -
J gene: TRBJ1-5
V gene: TRBV19
CDR3 DNA: TGTGCCAGCAGCGACAGGGCCAGGGGGAATCAGCCCCAGCATTTT
CDR3 protein: CASSDRARGNQPQHF

D gene: -
clone size: -
J gene: TRBJ2-2
V gene: TRBV6-5
CDR3 DNA: TGTGCCAGCAGCCCTATAGGGTGGGGAGGCGGGGAGCTGTTTTTT
CDR3 protein: CASSPIGWGGGELFF

D gene: -
clone size: -
J gene: TRBJ1-1
V gene: TRBV28
CDR3 DNA: TGTGCCAGCAGTCCCAACCCCGTCAGGGGACCAAACGTAGCTTTCTTT
CDR3 protein: CASSPNPVRGPNVAFF

D gene: TRBD2
clone size: -
J gene: TRBJ2-3
V gene: TRBV19
CDR3 DNA: TGTGCCAGTAGGGGGACTAGCGGCTACACAGATACGCAGTATTTT
CDR3 protein: CASRGTSGYTDTQYF

D gene: TRBD2
clone size: few
J gene: TRBJ2-7
V gene: TRBV4-2
CDR3 DNA: TGTGCCAGCAGCCAACTAGCGGGCGCGACCACCCAATCCTACGAGCAGTACTTC
CDR3 protein: CASSQLAGATTQSYEQYF

D gene: -
clone size: -
J gene: TRBJ2-3
V gene: TRBV9
CDR3 DNA: TGTGCCAGCAACACGGGACTTACTACTAGCACAGATACGCAGTATTTT
CDR3 protein: CASNTGLTTSTDTQYF

D gene: -
clone size: -
J gene: TRBJ2-1
V gene: TRBV6-1
CDR3 DNA: TGTGCCAGCAGTGAACCCGTGGAGGGCGCGGCCCTATACAATGAGCAGTTCTTC
CDR3 protein: CASSEPVEGAALYNEQFF

D gene: -
clone size: -
J gene: TRBJ1-1
V gene: TRBV5-4
CDR3 DNA: TGTGCCAGCAGCCACGGGGACTTTGAAGCTTTCTTT
CDR3 protein: CASSHGDFEAFF

D gene: TRBD1
clone size: -
J gene: TRBJ2-1
V gene: TRBV7-9
CDR3 DNA: TGTGCCAGCAGCTCTGGACAGGGTGGGGTGTCTGAAAATGAGCAGTTCTTC
CDR3 protein: CASSSGQGGVSENEQFF

D gene: TRBD2
clone size: -
J gene: TRBJ2-7
V gene: TRBV27
CDR3 DNA: TGTGCCAGCAGTCTAGGGACTAGCGGGAGGGGAGAGCAGTACTTC
CDR3 protein: CASSLGTSGRGEQYF

D gene: TRBD1
clone size: -
J gene: TRBJ2-7
V gene: TRBV5-4
CDR3 DNA: TGTGCCAGCAGCCTCGGGACAGCGCGCCTCTACGAGCAGTACTTC
CDR3 protein: CASSLGTARLYEQYF

D gene: TRBD1
clone size: -
J gene: TRBJ1-2
V gene: TRBV4-1
CDR3 DNA: TGCGCCAGCAGCCGCGGGACAGGGGGCGATGGCTACCCCTTC
CDR3 protein: CASSRGTGGDGYPF

D gene: -
clone size: -
J gene: TRBJ2-7
V gene: TRBV11-3
CDR3 DNA: TGTGCCAGCAGCCCTCGTCAGGGAGGTGGCGACGAGCAGTACTTC
CDR3 protein: CASSPRQGGGDEQYF

D gene: -
clone size: few
J gene: TRBJ1-1
V gene: TRBV6-5
CDR3 DNA: TGTGCCAGCGAGTTGAACACTGAAGCTTTCTTT
CDR3 protein: CASELNTEAFF

D gene: TRBD2
clone size: -
J gene: TRBJ2-5
V gene: TRBV14
CDR3 DNA: TGTGCCAGCAGCCGACTCGGGACTAACCAAGAGACCCAGTACTTC
CDR3 protein: CASSRLGTNQETQYF

D gene: TRBD2
clone size: -
J gene: TRBJ2-1
V gene: TRBV4-1
CDR3 DNA: TGCGCCAGCAGCCAAGTCGGCAGCGGGAGGGCCTCTAGGGCCGACAATGAGCAGTTCTTC
CDR3 protein: CASSQVGSGRASRADNEQFF

D gene: TRBD1
clone size: -
J gene: TRBJ1-2
V gene: TRBV4-1
CDR3 DNA: TGCGCCAGCAGCGAAGGACAGGGGGCAAGCCATGGCTACCCCTTC
CDR3 protein: CASSEGQGASHGYPF

D gene: TRBD2
clone size: -
J gene: TRBJ2-7
V gene: TRBV28
CDR3 DNA: TGTGCCAGCAGGGGCGGGGGAGCTACAAACGAGCAGTACTTC
CDR3 protein: CASRGGGATNEQYF

D gene: -
clone size: -
J gene: TRBJ1-5
V gene: TRBV4-1
CDR3 DNA: TGCGCCAGCAGCCAAGACGTTAATCAGCCCCAGCATTTT
CDR3 protein: CASSQDVNQPQHF

D gene: -
clone size: -
J gene: TRBJ2-3
V gene: TRBV5-6
CDR3 DNA: TGTGCCAGCAGCAAGGAACCCGACCTAGCGATTACAGATACGCAGTATTTT
CDR3 protein: CASSKEPDLAITDTQYF

D gene: -
clone size: -
J gene: TRBJ2-7
V gene: TRBV19
CDR3 DNA: TGTGCCAGCGCGACAGGCAGCTCCTACGAGCAGTACTTC
CDR3 protein: CASATGSSYEQYF

D gene: -
clone size: -
J gene: TRBJ1-1
V gene: TRBV9
CDR3 DNA: TGTGCCAGCAGCGTAGTGGAGGGATCCACTGAAGCTTTCTTT
CDR3 protein: CASSVVEGSTEAFF

D gene: TRBD2
clone size: few
J gene: TRBJ2-7
V gene: TRBV29-1
CDR3 DNA: TGCAGCGTTGAAGATAGCGGGAGTACCTACGAGCAGTACTTC
CDR3 protein: CSVEDSGSTYEQYF

D gene: TRBD1
clone size: few
J gene: TRBJ2-7
V gene: TRBV28
CDR3 DNA: TGTGCCAGCAGCTCCGGGACAGGGAAAGGCGAGCAGTACTTC
CDR3 protein: CASSSGTGKGEQYF

D gene: TRBD1
clone size: -
J gene: TRBJ1-2
V gene: TRBV7-9
CDR3 DNA: TGTGCCAGCAGCCAGGACTCGGGACAGGCTTTCTATGGCTACACCTTC
CDR3 protein: CASSQDSGQAFYGYTF

D gene: TRBD1
clone size: -
J gene: TRBJ1-1
V gene: TRBV29-1
CDR3 DNA: TGCAGCGGTTTAGACAGGGGCATTGAAGCTTTCTTT
CDR3 protein: CSGLDRGIEAFF

D gene: -
clone size: -
J gene: TRBJ2-7
V gene: TRBV10-3
CDR3 DNA: TGTGCCATCAGTGAGTCCAGCGGCAGCTCCTACGAGCAGTACTTC
CDR3 protein: CAISESSGSSYEQYF

D gene: TRBD1
clone size: few
J gene: TRBJ1-1
V gene: TRBV5-4
CDR3 DNA: TGTGCCAGCAGCTCGACAGGGGGCGGGACTGAAGCTTTCTTT
CDR3 protein: CASSSTGGGTEAFF

D gene: TRBD1
clone size: -
J gene: TRBJ2-2
V gene: TRBV4-1
CDR3 DNA: TGCGCCAGCAGCCTCTGGACAGGGCGGACCGGGGAGCTGTTTTTT
CDR3 protein: CASSLWTGRTGELFF

D gene: -
clone size: -
J gene: TRBJ1-1
V gene: TRBV30
CDR3 DNA: TGTGCCTGGACCGATTCGAGGACTGAAGCTTTCTTT
CDR3 protein: CAWTDSRTEAFF

D gene: -
clone size: -
J gene: TRBJ2-2
V gene: TRBV4-3
CDR3 DNA: TGCGTCAGCAGCCAAGCCCCGGGACAAAACACCGGGGAGCTGTTTTTT
CDR3 protein: CVSSQAPGQNTGELFF

D gene: TRBD1
clone size: -
J gene: TRBJ1-1
V gene: TRBV18
CDR3 DNA: TGTGCCAGCTCACCAGACAGGGGGATGAACACTGAAGCTTTCTTT
CDR3 protein: CASSPDRGMNTEAFF

D gene: -
clone size: -
J gene: TRBJ2-3
V gene: TRBV30
CDR3 DNA: TGTGCCTGGACAGGGGCAGATACGCAGTATTTT
CDR3 protein: CAWTGADTQYF

D gene: TRBD1
clone size: -
J gene: TRBJ1-2
V gene: TRBV23-1
CDR3 DNA: TGCGCCAGCAGTCAACGGACAGGGACTTATGGCTACACCTTC
CDR3 protein: CASSQRTGTYGYTF

D gene: TRBD1
clone size: -
J gene: TRBJ1-1
V gene: TRBV29-1
CDR3 DNA: TGCAGCGTTGGAATGGGACAGGGCGAAGCTTTCTTT
CDR3 protein: CSVGMGQGEAFF

D gene: TRBD2
clone size: -
J gene: TRBJ2-1
V gene: TRBV5-1
CDR3 DNA: TGCGCCAGCAGCTTGGATATAGGACTAGCGTCCAATGAGCAGTTCTTC
CDR3 protein: CASSLDIGLASNEQFF

D gene: -
clone size: -
J gene: TRBJ2-1
V gene: TRBV10-3
CDR3 DNA: TGTGCCATCAGCGACTTTAATGAGCAGTTCTTC
CDR3 protein: CAISDFNEQFF

D gene: TRBD1
clone size: -
J gene: TRBJ1-5
V gene: TRBV6-1
CDR3 DNA: TGTGCCAGCAGTGATGTGACAGGGGGACCTCAGCCCCAGAATTTT
CDR3 protein: CASSDVTGGPQPQNF

D gene: TRBD1
clone size: -
J gene: TRBJ1-1
V gene: TRBV20-1
CDR3 DNA: TGCAGTGCTTCGGAGGGGGGACAGGGGGAGTTT
CDR3 protein: CSASEGGQGEF

D gene: -
clone size: -
J gene: TRBJ2-2
V gene: TRBV19
CDR3 DNA: TGTGCCAGTAGTCTATATACCGGGGAGCTGTTTTTT
CDR3 protein: CASSLYTGELFF

D gene: -
clone size: -
J gene: TRBJ1-2
V gene: TRBV19
CDR3 DNA: TGTGCCAGTACTCCAGGGATCAACTATGGCTACACCTTC
CDR3 protein: CASTPGINYGYTF

D gene: -
clone size: -
J gene: TRBJ1-6
V gene: TRBV30
CDR3 DNA: TGTGCCTGGAGTGTACTTAGGGGGTTTAATAATTCACCCCTCCACTTT
CDR3 protein: CAWSVLRGFNNSPLHF

D gene: -
clone size: -
J gene: TRBJ2-7
V gene: TRBV28
CDR3 DNA: TGTGCCAGCAGTCCCCTGACCCGGCTGGACTACGAGCAGTACTTC
CDR3 protein: CASSPLTRLDYEQYF

D gene: TRBD2
clone size: few
J gene: TRBJ2-7
V gene: TRBV14
CDR3 DNA: TGTGCCAGCAGCCAAGAATTTTTTTGGGGGACTAGCGGGACGTACGAGCAGTACTTC
CDR3 protein: CASSQEFFWGTSGTYEQYF

D gene: TRBD2
clone size: -
J gene: TRBJ2-7
V gene: TRBV7-9
CDR3 DNA: TGTTCCAGCAGCTTATTTGCTAGCGGGGCCAAAAAAATCTACGAGCAGTACTTC
CDR3 protein: CSSSLFASGAKKIYEQYF

D gene: TRBD2
clone size: -
J gene: TRBJ2-3
V gene: TRBV18
CDR3 DNA: TGTGCCAGCTCACCTGCCTCTGGACTAGCGACAGATACGCAGTATTTT
CDR3 protein: CASSPASGLATDTQYF

D gene: TRBD1
clone size: -
J gene: TRBJ2-7
V gene: TRBV23-1
CDR3 DNA: TGCGCCAGCAGTCATCGAGTTACAGGGGACGGGTGCGAGCAGTACTTC
CDR3 protein: CASSHRVTGDGCEQYF

D gene: TRBD2
clone size: -
J gene: TRBJ2-7
V gene: TRBV11-3
CDR3 DNA: TGTGCCAGCAGCCCCCAGGGGACTAGCGGGACTTTTTACGAGCAGTACTTC
CDR3 protein: CASSPQGTSGTFYEQYF

D gene: -
clone size: -
J gene: TRBJ1-1
V gene: TRBV7-6
CDR3 DNA: TGTGCCAGCAGCTCACAGTACCGTGGGAGATTGAACACTGAAGCTTTCTTT
CDR3 protein: CASSSQYRGRLNTEAFF